This TCR beta chain was observed in a study of human T cells and chemical hapten exposure. CDR1 and CDR2 (germline): DFQATT, SNEGSKA (reference sequence). This CDR3 is built from 13 residues. Trimming removed 3 bases from V and 7 bases from J, with 15 bases in between. From the RACE reads, TCRdb called clonotypes with MiXCR, one entry per CDR3 protein. The sample records 150,000 to 200,000 distinct CDR3 sequences, approximately 20% being singletons. There are a few counts of this clonotype. Its antigen is as yet unknown. Regarding the study as a whole: A positive correlation with patch test score was found for PT1 expanded TCR counts.

Noted time point: patch test 1, 2 weeks after DPC sensitization. Described treatment: therapeutic diphenylcyclopropenone sensitization with weekly scalp DPC. The sequences come from whole blood, collected in connection with sensitization to the hapten diphenylcyclopropenone (DPC). The rearrangement links TRBV20-1 to TRBJ1-1; D remains ambiguous. The TCR originated in a woman aged 45-65 years with alopecia areata. Some clones in this sample may be carry-over from other donors' samples. CDR3 DNA sequence: TGCAGTGCTAGCGTAAGAACCGGAGATGAAGCTTTCTTT. Amino acid sequence: CSASVRTGDEAFF.